This TCR beta chain was found in a study of identifying expanded T cells in peripheral blood. Study results and caveats: Across healthy donors, higher total template counts meant significantly greater approximately two-week count variance.

Germline lookup yields CDR1 SGHKS and CDR2 YYEKEE (reference sequence). CDR3 length: 15 residues. V dropped 2 bases and J dropped 4; count of bases not matched to a gene: 7. Some clones are missing from TCRdb's copy, which holds only in-frame ones; the method was immunoSEQ multiplex PCR. The table lists under 150,000 clones, 75% to 90% of them singletons. As for this clone: Its matching antigen is unknown.

This chain connects TRBV5-5 to TRBJ1-2; 8 bases are shared with TRBD1. The source of this sequence is a person aged 18 to 75 in good health. The sample comprised blood. As DNA, the CDR3 is TGTGCCAGCAGCTTCCAGACAGGGGATGGCTATGGCTACACCTTC. As protein: CASSFQTGDGYGYTF.